The subject of this entry is one T cell receptor (beta chain). As yet, its antigen is unknown. This sample is drawn from a study of a mutant IDH1 vaccine in newly diagnosed glioma. On the study more broadly: Averaging around 42 years of age, treated patients were around 62% male and approximately 38% female. Every participant had undergone radiotherapy, temozolomide, or both before, and most underwent both. Study-wide results and limits: Pseudoprogression apparently tracked independently of changes in top peripheral T cell clonotypes. Detectable vaccine-induced immune responses arose in around 95% of patients.

Unmatched junction bases numbered 6, after V lost 7 bases and J lost 3 bases. The CDR3 runs 14 residues. Germline loops: CDR1 LNHDA, CDR2 SQIVND (reference sequence). Sequencing was performed with immunoSEQ multiplex PCR; in TCRdb, only in-frame clones are kept and a portion is missing. This table has tens of thousands of clones, under 90% appearing once. Time point specified: baseline, week 1 (first vaccination visit). Treatment: pre-vaccination baseline after standard-of-care therapy. The receptor was derived from a woman aged 45-65 years with glioma. The specimen comprised PBMCs, sampled from a glioma patient treated with radiotherapy, temozolomide or both. This chain links TRBV19 with TRBJ1-2; 9 nucleotides line up with TRBD1. The CDR3 bases are TGTGCCAGTACTCACAGGGGGCGCGACTATGGCTACACCTTC. Translated: CASTHRGRDYGYTF. Full variable domain (remainder filled in from reference TRBV19 and TRBJ1-2): DGGITQSPKYLFRKEGQNVTLSCEQNLNHDAMYWYRQDPGQGLRLIYYSQIVNDFQKGDIAEGYSVSREKKESFPLTVTSAQKNPTAFYLCASTHRGRDYGYTFGSGTRLTVV.